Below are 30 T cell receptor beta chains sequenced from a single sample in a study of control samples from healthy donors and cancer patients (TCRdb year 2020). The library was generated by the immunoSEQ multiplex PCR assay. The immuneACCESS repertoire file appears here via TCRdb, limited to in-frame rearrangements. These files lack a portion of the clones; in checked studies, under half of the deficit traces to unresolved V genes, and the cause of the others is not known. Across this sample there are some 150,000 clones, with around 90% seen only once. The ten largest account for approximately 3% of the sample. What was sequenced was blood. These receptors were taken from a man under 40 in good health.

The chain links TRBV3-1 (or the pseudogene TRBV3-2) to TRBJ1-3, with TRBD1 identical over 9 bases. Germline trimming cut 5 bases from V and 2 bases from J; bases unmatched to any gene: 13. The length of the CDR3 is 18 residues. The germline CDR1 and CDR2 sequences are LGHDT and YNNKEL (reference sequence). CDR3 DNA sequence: TGTGCCAGCAGCATCCCCGGGACAGGGCTCTATGCTGGAAACACCATATATTTT. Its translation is CASSIPGTGLYAGNTIYF.

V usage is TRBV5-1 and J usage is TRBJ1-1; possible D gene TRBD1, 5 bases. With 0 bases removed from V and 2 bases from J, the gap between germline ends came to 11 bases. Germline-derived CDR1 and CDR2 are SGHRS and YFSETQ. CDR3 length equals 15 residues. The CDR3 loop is CASSLGMGRNTEAFF. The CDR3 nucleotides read TGCGCCAGCAGCTTGGGGATGGGGCGTAACACTGAAGCTTTCTTT.

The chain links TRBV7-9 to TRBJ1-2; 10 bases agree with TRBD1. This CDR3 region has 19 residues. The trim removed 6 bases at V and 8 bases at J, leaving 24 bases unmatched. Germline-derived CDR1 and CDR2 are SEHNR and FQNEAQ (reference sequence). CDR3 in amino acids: CASSPNFGEPGQGSDGYTF. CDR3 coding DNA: TGTGCCAGCAGTCCCAATTTTGGGGAGCCGGGACAGGGGTCGGACGGCTACACCTTC.

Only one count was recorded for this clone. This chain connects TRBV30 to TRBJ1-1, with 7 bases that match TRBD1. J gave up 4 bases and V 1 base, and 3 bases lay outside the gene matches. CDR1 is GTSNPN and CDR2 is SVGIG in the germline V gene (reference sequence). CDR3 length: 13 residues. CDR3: CAWSETGSTEAFF. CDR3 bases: TGTGCCTGGAGTGAGACAGGGAGCACTGAAGCTTTCTTT.

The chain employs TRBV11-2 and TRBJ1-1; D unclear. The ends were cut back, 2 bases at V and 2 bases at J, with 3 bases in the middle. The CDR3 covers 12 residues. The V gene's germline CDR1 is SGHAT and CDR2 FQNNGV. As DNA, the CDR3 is TGTGCCAGCAGCTTACCAAACACTGAAGCTTTCTTT. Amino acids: CASSLPNTEAFF.

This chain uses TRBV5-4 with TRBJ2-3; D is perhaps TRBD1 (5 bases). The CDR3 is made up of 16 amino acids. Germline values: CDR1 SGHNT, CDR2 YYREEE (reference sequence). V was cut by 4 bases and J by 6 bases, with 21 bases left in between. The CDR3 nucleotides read TGTGCCAGCAGCAAAGGGGCAGTAGGGATACTGGATACGCAGTATTTT. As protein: CASSKGAVGILDTQYF.

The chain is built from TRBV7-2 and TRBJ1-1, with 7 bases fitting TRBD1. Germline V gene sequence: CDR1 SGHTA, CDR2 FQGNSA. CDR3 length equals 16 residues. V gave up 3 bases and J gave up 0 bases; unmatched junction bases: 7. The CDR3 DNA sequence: TGTGCCAGCAGCTTGGCAGGGGGATTCATGAACACTGAAGCTTTCTTT. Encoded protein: CASSLAGGFMNTEAFF.

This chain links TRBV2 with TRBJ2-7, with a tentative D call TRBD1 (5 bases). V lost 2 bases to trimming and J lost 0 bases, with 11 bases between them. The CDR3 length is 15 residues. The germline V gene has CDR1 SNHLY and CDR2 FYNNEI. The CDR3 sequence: CASSETRDSSYEQYF. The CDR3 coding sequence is TGTGCCAGCAGTGAAACCCGTGACAGCTCCTACGAGCAGTACTTC.

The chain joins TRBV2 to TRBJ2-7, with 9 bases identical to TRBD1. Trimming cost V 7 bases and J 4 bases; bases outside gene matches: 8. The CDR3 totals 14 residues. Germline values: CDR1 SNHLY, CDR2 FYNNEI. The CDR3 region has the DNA TGTGCCAGCAACCCGACAGGGGGTCGATACGAGCAGTACTTC. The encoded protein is CASNPTGGRYEQYF.

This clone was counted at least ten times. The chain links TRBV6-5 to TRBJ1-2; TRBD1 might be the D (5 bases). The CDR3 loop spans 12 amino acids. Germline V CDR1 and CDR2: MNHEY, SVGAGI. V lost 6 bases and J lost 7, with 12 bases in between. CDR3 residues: CASRLRAGGYTF. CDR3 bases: TGTGCCAGCAGGCTCAGGGCGGGTGGCTACACCTTC.

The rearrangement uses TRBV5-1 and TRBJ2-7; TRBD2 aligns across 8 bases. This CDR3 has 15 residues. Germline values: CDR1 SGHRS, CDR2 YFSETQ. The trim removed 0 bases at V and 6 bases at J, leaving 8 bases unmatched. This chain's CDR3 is CASSLGRAGGGEQYF. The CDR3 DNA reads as TGCGCCAGCAGCTTGGGGCGGGCGGGGGGCGGCGAGCAGTACTTC.

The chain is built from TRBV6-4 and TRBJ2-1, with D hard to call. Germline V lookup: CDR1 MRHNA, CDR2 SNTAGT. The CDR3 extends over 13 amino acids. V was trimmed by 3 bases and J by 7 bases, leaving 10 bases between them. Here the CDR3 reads CASSESLGNEQFF. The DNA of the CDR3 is TGTGCCAGCAGTGAAAGTCTGGGGAATGAGCAGTTCTTC.

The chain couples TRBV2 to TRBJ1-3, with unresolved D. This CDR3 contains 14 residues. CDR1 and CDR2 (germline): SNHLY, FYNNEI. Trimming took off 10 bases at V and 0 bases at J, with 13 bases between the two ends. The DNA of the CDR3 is TGTGCCAATCCAACACGGGGCTCTGGAAACACCATATATTTT. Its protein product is CANPTRGSGNTIYF.

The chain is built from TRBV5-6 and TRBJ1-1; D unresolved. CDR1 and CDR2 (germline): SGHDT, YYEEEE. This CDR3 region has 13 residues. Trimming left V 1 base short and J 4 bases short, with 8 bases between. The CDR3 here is CASSLFTVTEAFF. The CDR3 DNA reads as TGTGCCAGCAGCTTGTTTACGGTCACTGAAGCTTTCTTT.

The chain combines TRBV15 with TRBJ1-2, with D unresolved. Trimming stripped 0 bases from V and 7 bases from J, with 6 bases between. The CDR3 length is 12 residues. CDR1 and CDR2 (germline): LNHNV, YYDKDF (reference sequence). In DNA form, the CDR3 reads TGTGCCACCAGCAGAGATCGAGGTGGCTACACCTTC. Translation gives CATSRDRGGYTF.

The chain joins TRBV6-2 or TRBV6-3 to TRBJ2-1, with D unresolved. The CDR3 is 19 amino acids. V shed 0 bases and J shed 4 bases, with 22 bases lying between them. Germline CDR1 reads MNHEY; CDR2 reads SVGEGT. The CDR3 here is CASSYSISQGYLDYNEQFF. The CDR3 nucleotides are TGTGCCAGCAGTTACTCGATCTCCCAAGGATATTTGGATTACAATGAGCAGTTCTTC.

In nucleotides, the CDR3 is TGTGCCAGCAGGTGGAGCGAAGAGACCCAGTACTTC. Amino acids: CASRWSEETQYF. The chain couples TRBV6-5 to TRBJ2-5; D gene ambiguous. Looked up from germline, CDR1 is MNHEY and CDR2 is SVGAGI. V was trimmed by 6 bases and J by 3 bases, leaving 8 bases between them. This CDR3 has 12 residues.

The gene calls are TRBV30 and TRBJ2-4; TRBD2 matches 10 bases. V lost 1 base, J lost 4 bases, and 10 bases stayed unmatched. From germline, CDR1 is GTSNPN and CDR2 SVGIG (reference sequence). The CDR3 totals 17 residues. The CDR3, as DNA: TGTGCCTGGAGTGCCCGAGGTAGCGGGGGGTCTAAAAACATTCAGTACTTC. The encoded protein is CAWSARGSGGSKNIQYF.

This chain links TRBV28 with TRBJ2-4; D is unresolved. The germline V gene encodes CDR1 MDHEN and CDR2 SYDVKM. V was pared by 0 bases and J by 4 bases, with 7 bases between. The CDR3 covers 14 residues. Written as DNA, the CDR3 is TGTGCCAGCAGTTTATGGAAAGATAAAAACATTCAGTACTTC. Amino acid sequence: CASSLWKDKNIQYF.

CDR3 loop: CAIKSQTNYYGYTF. The CDR3 DNA is TGTGCCATCAAGAGTCAGACTAACTACTATGGCTACACCTTC. V usage is TRBV10-3 and J usage is TRBJ1-2; unclear D gene. This CDR3 is 14 amino acids long. The V end was cut by 7 bases, the J end by 3 bases, with 15 bases between. Germline V lookup: CDR1 ENHRY, CDR2 SYGVKD.

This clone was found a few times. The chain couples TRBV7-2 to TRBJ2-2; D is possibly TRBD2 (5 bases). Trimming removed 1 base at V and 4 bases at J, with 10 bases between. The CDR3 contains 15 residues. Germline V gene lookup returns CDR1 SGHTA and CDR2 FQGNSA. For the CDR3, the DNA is TGTGCCAGCAGCTTAGGGCGGGTTGGCACCGGGGAGCTGTTTTTT. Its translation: CASSLGRVGTGELFF.

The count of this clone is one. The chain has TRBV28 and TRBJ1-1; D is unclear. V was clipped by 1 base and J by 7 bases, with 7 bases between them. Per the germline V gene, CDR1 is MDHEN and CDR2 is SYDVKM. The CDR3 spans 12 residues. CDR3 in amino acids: CASSLSGLEAFF. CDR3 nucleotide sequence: TGTGCCAGCAGTTTATCAGGTCTTGAAGCTTTCTTT. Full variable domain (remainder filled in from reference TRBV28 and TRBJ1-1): DVKVTQSSRYLVKRTGEKVFLECVQDMDHENMFWYRQDPGLGLRLIYFSYDVKMKEKGDIPEGYSVSREKKERFSLILESASTNQTSMYLCASSLSGLEAFFGQGTRLTVV.

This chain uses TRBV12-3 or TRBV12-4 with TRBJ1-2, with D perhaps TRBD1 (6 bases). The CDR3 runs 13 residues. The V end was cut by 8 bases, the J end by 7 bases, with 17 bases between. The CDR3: CASYDPGGRGYTF. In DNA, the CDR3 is TGTGCCAGCTATGATCCCGGGGGCCGTGGCTACACCTTC.

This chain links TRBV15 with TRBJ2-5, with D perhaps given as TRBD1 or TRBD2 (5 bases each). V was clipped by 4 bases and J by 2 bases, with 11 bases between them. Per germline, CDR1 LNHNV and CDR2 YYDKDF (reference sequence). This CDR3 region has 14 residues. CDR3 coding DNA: TGTGCCACCAGCACTAAGGGACGGCAAGAGACCCAGTACTTC. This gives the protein CATSTKGRQETQYF.

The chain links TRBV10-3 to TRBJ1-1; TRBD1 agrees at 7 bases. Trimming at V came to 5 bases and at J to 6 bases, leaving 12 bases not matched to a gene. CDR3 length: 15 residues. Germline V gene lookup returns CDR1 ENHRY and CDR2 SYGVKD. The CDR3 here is CAISRIDRDDAEAFF. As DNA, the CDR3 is TGTGCCATCAGTCGAATCGACAGGGACGACGCTGAAGCTTTCTTT.

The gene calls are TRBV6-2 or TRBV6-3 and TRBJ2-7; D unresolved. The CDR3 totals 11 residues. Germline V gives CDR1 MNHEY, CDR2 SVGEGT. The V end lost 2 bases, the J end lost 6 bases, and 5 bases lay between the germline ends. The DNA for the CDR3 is TGTGCCAGCAGTTACACGGGCGAGCAGTACTTC. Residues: CASSYTGEQYF.

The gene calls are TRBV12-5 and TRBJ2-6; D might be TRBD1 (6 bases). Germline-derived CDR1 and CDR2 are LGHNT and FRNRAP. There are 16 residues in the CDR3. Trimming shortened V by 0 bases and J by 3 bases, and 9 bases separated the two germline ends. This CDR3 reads CASGLVRGFGANVLTF. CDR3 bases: TGTGCTAGTGGTTTGGTAAGGGGGTTTGGGGCCAACGTCCTGACTTTC.

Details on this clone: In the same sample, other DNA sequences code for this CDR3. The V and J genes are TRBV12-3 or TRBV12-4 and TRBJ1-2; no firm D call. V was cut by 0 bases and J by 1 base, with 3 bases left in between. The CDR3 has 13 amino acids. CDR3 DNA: TGTGCCAGCAGTTTAGCTAGTAACTATGGCTACACCTTC. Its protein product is CASSLASNYGYTF.

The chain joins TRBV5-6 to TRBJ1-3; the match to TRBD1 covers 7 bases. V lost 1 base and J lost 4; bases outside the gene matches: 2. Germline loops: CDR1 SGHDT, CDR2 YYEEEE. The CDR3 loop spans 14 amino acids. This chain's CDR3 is CASSLTGVGNTIYF. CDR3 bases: TGTGCCAGCAGCTTGACAGGGGTCGGAAACACCATATATTTT.

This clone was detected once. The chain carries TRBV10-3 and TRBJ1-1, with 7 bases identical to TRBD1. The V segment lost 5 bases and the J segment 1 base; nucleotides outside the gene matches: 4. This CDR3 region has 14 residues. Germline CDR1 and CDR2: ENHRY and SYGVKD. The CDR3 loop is CAISTGTANTEAFF. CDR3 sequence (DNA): TGTGCCATCAGTACCGGGACAGCGAACACTGAAGCTTTCTTT.